The rows below give T cell receptor beta chains drawn from one sample of a study of shared clonotypes between healthy human individuals. The assay was immunoSEQ multiplex PCR, and TCRdb's table has in-frame clones only and misses some. The data contain approximately 940,000 clones, about 80% of them singletons. The specimen sequenced was memory CD4+ T cells sorted from blood. The receptors shown here come from a man between 18 and 29 years old in good health. The conserved cysteine and the conserved F or W are not part of the CDR3 here. D genes are given only for firm matches.

D gene	V gene	CDR3 protein
NA	TRBV18	ASSPPVLADTQY
NA	TRBV7-9	ASRITGSEKLF
TRBD2	TRBV15	ATSRGGTSGSYEQY
NA	TRBV9	ASSVVAYNSPLH
TRBD1	TRBV4-1	ASSQANWDRMSYNSPLH
NA	TRBV27	ASSFGGRNSPLH
NA	TRBV30	AWKGERVSPLH
TRBD2	TRBV15	ATSPLQGSGAYNEQF
NA	TRBV7-6	ASSPSPWDSNTEAF
NA	TRBV15	ATSRVGGVNTEAF
NA	TRBV28	ASSLPGAHGNTIY
NA	TRBV5-4	ASSRGTQGRYEQY
NA	TRBV5-6	ASSFRAGVGDIQY
TRBD1	TRBV6-1	ASGRSRDSYQPQH
TRBD1	TRBV5-4	ASSIGTGSSYEQY
TRBD1	TRBV7-2	ASSPGQVTTNEKLF
NA	TRBV6-6	ASSPRVALAKNIQY
NA	TRBV19	ASSMGGSTNEKLF
NA	TRBV27	ASSTRSSNTGELF
NA	TRBV6-1	ASSGRTADTGELF
NA	TRBV11-2	ASSLIVGRTPNTEAF
NA	TRBV7-2	ASSLASPSTVYGYT
NA	TRBV4-2	ASSQDEVREQY
NA	TRBV25-1	ASSEWGRGAAGNTIY
NA	TRBV21-1	ASSKGHSTQGRGTPNQPQH
TRBD1	TRBV5-5	ASSRTGTGYEQY
NA	TRBV18	ASSPSSPQETQY
NA	TRBV4-3	ASSQDLLIGSSGANVLT
NA	TRBV6-5	ASSKRGANVLT
NA	TRBV7-9	ALGRNTEAF
TRBD1	TRBV7-9	ASSLYGTGFTYEQY
NA	TRBV5-1	ASSSWGDPTDTQY
NA	TRBV5-1	ASSLEVSSYEQY
TRBD2	TRBV5-6	ASSLASGGAYQETQY
TRBD1	TRBV30	AWSPTKQGAF
TRBD1	TRBV18	ASSPEDRGYGYT
NA	TRBV4-1	ASSQLTEKIGNF
NA	TRBV15	ATSGSNYGYT
TRBD2	TRBV2	ASSPLAGTDTQY
NA	TRBV5-5	ASSLAGKLF
NA	TRBV6-1	ASSQGFPNYGYT
TRBD1	TRBV11-1	ASSPTGTANEKLF
NA	TRBV7-2	ASSLGGLLNQF
TRBD1	TRBV27	ASSFSDDRDSGYNEQF
NA	TRBV6-1	ASKPFNTEAF